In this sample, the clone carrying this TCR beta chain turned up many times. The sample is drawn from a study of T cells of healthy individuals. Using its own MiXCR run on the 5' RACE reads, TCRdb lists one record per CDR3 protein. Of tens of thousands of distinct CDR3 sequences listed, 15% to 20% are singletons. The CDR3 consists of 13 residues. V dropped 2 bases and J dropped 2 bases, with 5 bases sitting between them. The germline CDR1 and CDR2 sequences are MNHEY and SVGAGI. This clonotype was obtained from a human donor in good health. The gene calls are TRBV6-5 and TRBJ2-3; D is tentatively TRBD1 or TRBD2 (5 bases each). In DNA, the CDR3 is TGTGCCAGCAGTTACGGGACCACAGATACGCAGTATTTT. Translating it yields CASSYGTTDTQYF.